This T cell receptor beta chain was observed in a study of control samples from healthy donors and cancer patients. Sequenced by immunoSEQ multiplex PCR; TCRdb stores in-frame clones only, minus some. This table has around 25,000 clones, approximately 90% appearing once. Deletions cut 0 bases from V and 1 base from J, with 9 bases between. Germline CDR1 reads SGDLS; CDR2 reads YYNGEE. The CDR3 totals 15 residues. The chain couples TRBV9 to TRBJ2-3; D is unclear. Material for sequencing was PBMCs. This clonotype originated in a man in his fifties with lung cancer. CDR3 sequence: CASSVVSLGTDTQYF. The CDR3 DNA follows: TGTGCCAGCAGCGTAGTGTCCTTAGGCACAGATACGCAGTATTTT.